This T cell receptor (beta chain) comes out of a study of blood T cells in healthy people across ages. For the second PCR, which ran for 7 to 11 cycles, a sample-barcoded 5' primer and a J-beta primer mix were used. In TCRdb, the 5' RACE reads were re-called with MiXCR into one record per CDR3 protein. The repertoire holds about 570,000 distinct CDR3 sequences, with roughly a quarter as singletons. Input material: blood. The receptor's source is a woman aged 70-85 years in good health.

As DNA, the CDR3 is TGTGCCAGCAGCTTGACTAGCGGGGAAGCAGATACGCAGTATTTT. It encodes CASSLTSGEADTQYF. The chain employs TRBV7-3 and TRBJ2-3; 11 nucleotides align to TRBD2. Per germline, CDR1 SGHTA and CDR2 FQGTGA. V lost 3 bases and J lost 4; bases outside the gene matches: 3. The CDR3 has 15 residues.